The T cell receptor (beta chain) described here comes from a study of blood T cell repertoires in COVID-19. Across the whole study: Acute and convalescent COVID-19 samples came from the United States, Italy and Spain. Sources were T cells, B-cell-depleted T cells, or PBMCs; the material itself was cDNA or gDNA.

Germline V gene lookup returns CDR1 MDHEN and CDR2 SYDVKM. Deletions cut 5 bases from V and 0 bases from J, with 14 bases between. This CDR3 contains 15 residues. The study drew participants aged about 18 to 95 years from roughly 25 US areas. TCRdb keeps only in-frame clones here, not all; method: immunoSEQ multiplex PCR. The sample includes about 270,000 clones, around 90% seen only once; the top ten take less than 3%. The source is a woman aged 45-59 years who had recovered from COVID-19. The rearrangement links TRBV28 to TRBJ2-7, with a tentative D call TRBD2 (6 bases). The specimen sequenced was PBMCs or T cells enriched from blood (not recorded which). In DNA, the CDR3 is TGTGCCAGCAGTGAGAAGACTAGATCCTCCTACGAGCAGTACTTC. Translation gives CASSEKTRSSYEQYF.